This TCR beta chain derives from a study of T cell repertoires in cytomegalovirus infection. Across the study: An indication of both CMV infection and matching HLA type came from public TCR beta signatures. Broader study findings: Adding up the frequency of public TCR beta families identified people who carried CMV plus the relevant HLA. The study found HLA-C-restricted CMV-specific TCR beta clonotypes dominating the ex vivo response.

To note about this clonotype: The antigen remains unidentified.

Germline CDR1 and CDR2: SGHAT and FQNNGV. V lost 6 bases, J lost 9 bases, and 12 bases stayed unmatched. The CDR3 extends over 15 amino acids. TCRdb recomputed calls from the reads with MiXCR, one row per CDR3 protein. This sample has more than 35,000 distinct CDR3 sequences; about 48% occur once, and the top ten carry around 90%. The chain recombines TRBV11-2 with TRBJ2-1, with TRBD1 matching over 9 bases. Here the sequenced sample was CD8+ T cells from cultured PBMCs, taken from culture after CMV antigen stimulation. This receptor was taken from a human donor in good health (CMV status not recorded). Some clones in this sample may be carry-over from other donors' samples. The CDR3 sequence is CASRRPGQGFGEQFF. The CDR3 region has the DNA TGTGCCAGCAGACGCCCGGGACAGGGATTCGGTGAGCAGTTCTTC.